The T cell receptor beta chain under discussion was sequenced for a study of blood T cells in healthy people across ages. This clonotype has only a few counts. The CDR3 loop spans 16 amino acids. Germline CDR1 is SGDLS and CDR2 is YYNGEE. With a J-beta primer mix and a sample-barcoded 5' primer, a second PCR ran about 6 to 11 cycles. A single record per CDR3 protein comes from TCRdb applying MiXCR to the 5' RACE reads. The sample holds 1.8 million or so distinct CDR3 sequences, 35% to 50% seen once. Sequencing was done on a sample of blood. V is TRBV9 and J is TRBJ2-4; a weak D match, TRBD2 (5 bases). The DNA matches TRBJ2-5 better at its end, which makes the J call doubtful. This clonotype originated in a human donor in good health. The CDR3 protein is CASSARSDPWRETQYF. The CDR3 DNA reads as TGTGCCAGCAGCGCCCGCTCGGACCCCTGGAGGGAGACCCAGTACTTC.